The clone carrying this T cell receptor (beta chain) is a singleton in its sample. As defined, naive CD8 cells were CD45RO-negative and positively selected for CCR7, with terminally differentiated effector memory CD45RA+ cells excluded. The method was immunoSEQ multiplex PCR; TCRdb's version includes in-frame clones alone and lacks a portion of them. The sample has over 800,000 clones; 80% to 95% are singletons. This sample is drawn from a study of shared clonotypes between healthy human individuals. V was trimmed by 5 bases and J by 9 bases, leaving 14 bases between them. The CDR3 contains 13 residues. From germline, CDR1 is SGHTA and CDR2 FQGTGA.

V and J are TRBV7-3 and TRBJ2-1; D ambiguous. The TCR sequence derives from a man between 25 and 39 years old in good health. The material sequenced was naive CD8+ T cells sorted from blood. The CDR3 sequence: CASSLDLGTEQFF. CDR3 in DNA: TGTGCCAGCAGCCTAGATCTAGGAACTGAGCAGTTCTTC.